This record looks at one TCR beta chain sequence and its context. This sample was taken from a study of CD8 T cells in Susac syndrome. Reverse transcription used roughly 0.45 to 1 ug RNA and random hexamers. An immunoSEQ multiplex PCR amplified TCR beta CDR3 over 54 Vbeta and 13 Jbeta. TCRdb re-derived calls from the immunoSEQ multiplex PCR reads in MiXCR, one entry per CDR3 protein. The table records 150,000 to 200,000 distinct CDR3 sequences, around 95% of them present only once. This CDR3 contains 14 residues. Trimming pared 10 bases from V and 3 bases from J, leaving 15 bases between. Germline V lookup: CDR1 MDHEN, CDR2 SYDVKM. It was negative isolation that provided the CD8+ and CD4+ T cells, whereas TEMRA cells were enriched by FACS.

Sequenced input: CD4+ T cells from PBMCs. The chain carries TRBV28 and TRBJ2-2, with D tentatively TRBD1 or TRBD2 (6 bases each). This clonotype was sampled from a human donor in good health. The CDR3 DNA reads TGTGCCACCCGATCGAGGGGGGACACCGGGGAGCTGTTTTTT. This codes for CATRSRGDTGELFF.